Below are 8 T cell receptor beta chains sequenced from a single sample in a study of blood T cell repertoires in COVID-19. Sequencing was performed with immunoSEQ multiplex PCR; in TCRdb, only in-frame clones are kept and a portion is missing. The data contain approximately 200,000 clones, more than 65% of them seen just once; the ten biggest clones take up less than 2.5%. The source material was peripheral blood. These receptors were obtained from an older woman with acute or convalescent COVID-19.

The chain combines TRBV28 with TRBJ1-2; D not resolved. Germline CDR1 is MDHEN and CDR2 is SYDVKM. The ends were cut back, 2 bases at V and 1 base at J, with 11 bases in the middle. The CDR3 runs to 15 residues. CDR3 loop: CASSLLQILNYGYTF. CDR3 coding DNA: TGTGCCAGCAGTTTACTACAGATTCTTAACTATGGCTACACCTTC.

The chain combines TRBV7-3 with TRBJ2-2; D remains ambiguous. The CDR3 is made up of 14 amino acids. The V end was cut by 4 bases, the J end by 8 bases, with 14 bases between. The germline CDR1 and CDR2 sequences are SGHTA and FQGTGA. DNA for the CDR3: TGTGCCAGCAGCTATGATAACGCCGGGGGGGAGCTGTTTTTT. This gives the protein CASSYDNAGGELFF.

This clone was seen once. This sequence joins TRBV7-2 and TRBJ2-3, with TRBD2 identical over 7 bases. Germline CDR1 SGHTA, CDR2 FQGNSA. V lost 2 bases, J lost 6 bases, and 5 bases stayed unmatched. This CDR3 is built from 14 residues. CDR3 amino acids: CASSLWTSRDTQYF. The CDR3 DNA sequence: TGTGCCAGCAGCTTATGGACTAGTCGGGATACGCAGTATTTT.

CDR3 sequence reads: CASSLGYGGNQPQHF. The CDR3 coding sequence is TGTGCCAGCAGCTTGGGGTACGGAGGAAATCAGCCCCAGCATTTT. V gene TRBV5-6 combines with J gene TRBJ1-5; no reliable D call. CDR1 is SGHDT, CDR2 YYEEEE, per germline. The CDR3 is made up of 15 amino acids. V lost 0 bases to trimming and J lost 4 bases, with 11 bases between them. Complete variable domain (other parts from reference TRBV5-6 and TRBJ1-5): DAGVTQSPTHLIKTRGQQVTLRCSPKSGHDTVSWYQQALGQGPQFIFQYYEEEERQRGNFPDRFSGHQFPNYSSELNVNALLLGDSALYLCASSLGYGGNQPQHFGDGTRLSIL.

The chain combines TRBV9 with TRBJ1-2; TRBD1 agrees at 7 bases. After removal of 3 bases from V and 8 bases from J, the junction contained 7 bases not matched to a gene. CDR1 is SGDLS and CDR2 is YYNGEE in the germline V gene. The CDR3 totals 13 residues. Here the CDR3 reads CASSGQGGAGYTF. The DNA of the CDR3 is TGTGCCAGCAGCGGCCAAGGGGGCGCAGGCTACACCTTC.

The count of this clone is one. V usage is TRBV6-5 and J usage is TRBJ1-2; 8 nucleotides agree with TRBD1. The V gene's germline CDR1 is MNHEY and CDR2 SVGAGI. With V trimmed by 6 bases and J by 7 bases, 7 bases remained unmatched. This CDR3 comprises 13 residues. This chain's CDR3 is CASSSDRAGGYTF. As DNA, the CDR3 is TGTGCCAGCAGCTCGGACAGGGCCGGTGGCTACACCTTC.

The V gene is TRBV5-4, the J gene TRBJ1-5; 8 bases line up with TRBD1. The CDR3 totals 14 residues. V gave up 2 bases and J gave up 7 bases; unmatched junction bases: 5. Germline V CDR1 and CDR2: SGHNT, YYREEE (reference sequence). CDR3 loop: CASSLQGGEQPQHF. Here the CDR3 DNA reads TGTGCCAGCAGCTTACAGGGGGGTGAACAGCCCCAGCATTTT.

CDR3: CASSFGQGEKLFF. The CDR3 coding sequence is TGTGCCAGCAGCTTCGGACAGGGGGAAAAACTGTTTTTT. The chain has TRBV11-2 and TRBJ1-4; 9 bases map to TRBD1. Germline V gene sequence: CDR1 SGHAT, CDR2 FQNNGV. J gave up 8 bases and V 3 bases, and 1 base lay outside the gene matches. The CDR3 sequence is 13 residues long.